This T cell receptor beta chain was sequenced in a study of T cells after yellow fever vaccination (dated by TCRdb to the late 2010s). Turning to the overall study: The SMART-Seq v4 Ultra Low Input RNA kit was used to prepare libraries from fractions with low cell numbers. Blood was drawn at multiple timepoints before and after primary and secondary immunization, with bulk PBMC replicates and cell subsets isolated. Two healthy male donors made up the cohort, one aged 18 to 29 years and the other aged 30 to 40 years. To follow T-cell clones before and after primary and booster YFV17D yellow fever vaccination, bulk TCR alpha and beta repertoires were sequenced over time. General findings and caveats noted by the study authors: Because the study included only a couple of donors, the extent to which the findings can be generalized is limited. Because abundant contaminating clonotypes from the bulk population could be contained in FACS-sorted repertoires, computational filtering was required. A small fraction of clonotypes appeared in both the CD4 and CD8 compartments, likely as a result of convergent recombination. After the booster, most of the clones that had expanded following primary vaccination were detected again (approximately 95% of CD4 and around 90% of CD8), which suggests that memory was broadly maintained. The secondary T-cell response was found to be weaker but faster than the primary response, with a peak reached on day 5 rather than on day 15.

This clonotype was picked up a small number of times. There is no known antigen for this receptor. The input lacks base qualities; no much larger clone sits a single base away. Explained via the paper, the treatment or condition label denotes: live attenuated yellow fever vaccine strain. A standard Ficoll-Paque protocol was used to isolate PBMCs from peripheral blood. Dynabeads CD4 and CD8 positive selection kits were used to isolate CD4 and CD8 T-cell fractions. RNA was extracted with TriZol from bulk PBMCs, CD4 and CD8 fractions, and dextramer-positive and dextramer-negative fractions. TCR cDNA was synthesized by 5'RACE template switching, which introduced a universal primer site and unique molecular identifiers. cDNA synthesis was primed from both the TCR alpha and TCR beta constant segments. Library amplification used two PCR steps, and the second PCR step added sample barcodes and sequencing adapters. Sequencing of libraries was performed on Illumina HiSeq 2500 (2x100 bp) or NovaSeq (2x150 bp). On the study's bioinformatics: MIGEC was used to demultiplex reads and collapse the reads into UMI consensus sequences, and MiXCR was used for V(D)J alignment. Vaccine-responding clonotypes were identified with edgeR using replicate PBMC samples, with FDR below 0.01 and a log2 fold change above 5 up to day 15 being required. Bulk clonotypes were assigned CD4 or CD8 identity according to which sequenced CD4 or CD8 repertoire held them at higher abundance. The public reads were reprocessed in TCRdb via fastp at Q25 and MiXCR, keeping in-frame beta chains. Records with the same CDR3 protein are collapsed into one entry carrying the most frequent genes and DNA. TCRdb assigned the V and J calls; the authors' analysis was not used. This sample is represented by 200,000 to 300,000 distinct CDR3 sequences; 13% of them were singletons. The ten largest clones represent roughly 0.5% of the sample.

This sequence was found in a man aged 30 to 45 who received the YFV17D yellow fever vaccine. The source material was CD4+ T cells sorted from PBMCs, sampled 45 days after the yellow fever booster vaccination.

CDR3 reads: CASSLGGQQRYTQYF. The base sequence is TGTGCCAGCAGCTTAGGGGGACAGCAGAGGTATACGCAGTATTTT. The sequence joins TRBV7-6 to TRBJ2-3; 7 bases in between match TRBD1. Based on the germline V gene, the CDR1 and CDR2 sequences are SGHVS and FNYEAQ. The CDR3 goes from the cysteine to the phenylalanine over 15 residues. Only the CDR3 DNA stays, 45 bases, in frame from base 1. V is pruned by 1 base and J by 7 bases, leaving 8 bases of the junction without a gene match. The entire variable domain, with the stretches around the CDR3 drawn from the reference TRBV7-6 and TRBJ2-3 proteins, is GAGVSQSPRYKVTKRGQDVALRCDPISGHVSLYWYRQALGQGPEFLTYFNYEAQQDKSGLPNDRFSAERPEGSISTLTIQRTEQRDSAMYRCASSLGGQQRYTQYFGPGTRLTVL.